A selection of T cell receptor beta chains follows, all from one sample in a study of blood T cell repertoires in COVID-19. Data came from immunoSEQ multiplex PCR; TCRdb stores just in-frame clones and leaves some out. The sample shows about 210,000 clones, approximately 86% of them seen only once. Sequencing was done on a sample of peripheral blood. The receptors were sampled from a man between 60 and 75 years old with COVID-19, enrolled during active disease. The CDR3 runs from the conserved cysteine through the conserved F or W. Each record gives: V gene, J gene, clone size, D gene, CDR3 protein, CDR3 DNA. The D gene is left open where the match is weak. The size of a clone is reported for some rows only, either as once, few or many, or as a class for expanded clones.

>TRBV28|TRBJ1-6|.|.
CASSQTAGSPLHF
TGTGCCAGCAGTCAGACGGCAGGATCACCCCTCCACTTT
>TRBV5-4|TRBJ2-6|once|.
CASVQVPIGGANVLTF
TGTGCCAGCGTACAGGTCCCAATCGGTGGGGCCAACGTCCTGACTTTC
>TRBV6-1|TRBJ2-1|.|.
CASSEGPGDEQFF
TGTGCCAGCAGTGAAGGGCCAGGGGATGAGCAGTTCTTC
>TRBV4-2|TRBJ2-6|once|TRBD1
CASSQQGAGANVLTF
TGTGCCAGCAGCCAGCAGGGGGCTGGGGCCAACGTCCTGACTTTC
>TRBV28|TRBJ2-3|few|.
CASFSGPTTDTQYF
TGTGCCAGCTTTAGCGGACCCACGACAGATACGCAGTATTTT
>TRBV5-6|TRBJ2-3|.|.
CASSYSGVTDTQYF
TGTGCCAGCAGCTATTCGGGGGTTACAGATACGCAGTATTTT
>TRBV9|TRBJ2-1|.|.
CASSTSRGYNEQFF
TGTGCCAGCAGCACTAGCCGGGGCTACAATGAGCAGTTCTTC
>TRBV27|TRBJ2-5|.|.
CASSLGGPETQYF
TGTGCCAGCAGTTTGGGGGGACCAGAGACCCAGTACTTC
>TRBV9|TRBJ1-4|.|.
CASSVGGLPNEKLFF
TGTGCCAGCAGCGTAGGAGGGCTACCCAATGAAAAACTGTTTTTT
>TRBV7-9|TRBJ1-1|.|TRBD1
CASTLDRGWAFF
TGTGCCAGCACCCTGGACAGGGGTTGGGCTTTCTTT
>TRBV4-2|TRBJ2-7|few|.
CASSQDRTHWAYEQYF
TGTGCCAGCAGCCAAGATCGGACTCATTGGGCCTACGAGCAGTACTTC
>TRBV6-5|TRBJ1-1|.|TRBD1
CASSPAGQGNTEAFF
TGTGCCAGCAGTCCCGCGGGACAGGGAAACACTGAAGCTTTCTTT
>TRBV4-2|TRBJ1-1|.|.
CASSQDSKNTEAFF
TGTGCCAGCAGCCAAGACTCTAAGAACACTGAAGCTTTCTTT
>TRBV28|TRBJ1-5|.|TRBD1
CASSLQTGGGQPQHF
TGTGCCAGCAGTTTGCAGACAGGGGGTGGTCAGCCCCAGCATTTT
>TRBV6-5|TRBJ2-1|.|TRBD1
CASRTTGGASNEQFF
TGTGCCAGCCGAACAACAGGGGGCGCGAGCAATGAGCAGTTCTTC
>TRBV28|TRBJ1-2|.|.
CASSLSQGWGYGYTF
TGTGCCAGCAGTTTAAGTCAGGGTTGGGGCTATGGCTACACCTTC
>TRBV5-1|TRBJ2-1|.|.
CASSFGRTTYNEQFF
TGCGCCAGCAGCTTTGGGAGGACGACCTACAATGAGCAGTTCTTC
>TRBV6-4|TRBJ2-4|.|TRBD2
CASSAREGHYIQYF
TGTGCCAGCAGCGCCCGGGAGGGACATTACATTCAGTACTTC
>TRBV9|TRBJ1-1|.|.
CASSVDLRERTEAFF
TGTGCCAGCAGCGTAGATCTCAGGGAAAGGACTGAAGCTTTCTTT
>TRBV5-1|TRBJ2-7|.|TRBD1
CASSSGQAAYEQYF
TGCGCCAGCAGCTCGGGACAGGCTGCCTACGAGCAGTACTTC
>TRBV2|TRBJ1-1|.|.
CASSGEKRGTEAFF
TGTGCCAGCAGTGGAGAAAAGCGAGGGACTGAAGCTTTCTTT
>TRBV6-1|TRBJ2-2|.|TRBD2
CASSEVASGSANTGELFF
TGTGCCAGCAGTGAAGTGGCTAGCGGGTCCGCCAACACCGGGGAGCTGTTTTTT
>TRBV19|TRBJ1-2|.|TRBD1
CASSPLTGGENYGYTF
TGTGCCAGTAGTCCCCTTACAGGGGGCGAAAACTATGGCTACACCTTC
>TRBV4-1|TRBJ1-4|.|TRBD1
CASSQGDSGGREKLFF
TGCGCCAGCAGCCAAGGGGACAGCGGAGGGAGGGAAAAACTGTTTTTT
>TRBV3-1/TRBV3-2|TRBJ1-6|.|TRBD1
CASSQSGGYSPLHF
TGTGCCAGCAGCCAGTCAGGGGGCTATTCACCCCTCCACTTT
>TRBV27|TRBJ1-6|.|.
CASSLGGWNSPLHF
TGTGCCAGCAGTTTAGGGGGCTGGAATTCACCCCTCCACTTT
>TRBV19|TRBJ1-5|few|TRBD1
CASTPTGGFGQPQHF
TGTGCCAGTACTCCGACAGGGGGCTTTGGACAGCCCCAGCATTTT